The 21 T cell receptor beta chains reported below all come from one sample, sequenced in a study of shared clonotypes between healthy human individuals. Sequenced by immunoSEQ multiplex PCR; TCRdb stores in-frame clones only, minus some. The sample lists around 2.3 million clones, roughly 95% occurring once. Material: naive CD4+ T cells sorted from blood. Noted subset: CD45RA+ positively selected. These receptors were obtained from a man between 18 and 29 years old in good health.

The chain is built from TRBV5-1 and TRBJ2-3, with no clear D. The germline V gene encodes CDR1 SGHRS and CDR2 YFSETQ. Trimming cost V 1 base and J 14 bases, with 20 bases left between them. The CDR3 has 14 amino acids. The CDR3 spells CASSLSGEFKKRYF. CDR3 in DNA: TGCGCCAGCAGCTTGTCTGGAGAGTTTAAGAAAAGGTATTTT.

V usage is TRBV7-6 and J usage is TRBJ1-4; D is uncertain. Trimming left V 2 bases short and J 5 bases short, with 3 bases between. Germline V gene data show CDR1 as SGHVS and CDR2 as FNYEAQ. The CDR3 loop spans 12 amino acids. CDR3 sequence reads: CASSLRNEKLFF. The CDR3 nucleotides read TGTGCCAGCAGCTTACGAAATGAAAAACTGTTTTTT. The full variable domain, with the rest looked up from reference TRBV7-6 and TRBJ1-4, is GAGVSQSPRYKVTKRGQDVALRCDPISGHVSLYWYRQALGQGPEFLTYFNYEAQQDKSGLPNDRFSAERPEGSISTLTIQRTEQRDSAMYRCASSLRNEKLFFGSGTQLSVL.

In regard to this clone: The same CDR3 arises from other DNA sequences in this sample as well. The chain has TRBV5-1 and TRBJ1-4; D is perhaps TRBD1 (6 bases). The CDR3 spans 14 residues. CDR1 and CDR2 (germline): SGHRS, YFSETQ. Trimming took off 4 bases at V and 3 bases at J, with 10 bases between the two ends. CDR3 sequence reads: CASSTTGSNEKLFF. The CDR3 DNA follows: TGCGCCAGCAGCACGACAGGATCTAATGAAAAACTGTTTTTT.

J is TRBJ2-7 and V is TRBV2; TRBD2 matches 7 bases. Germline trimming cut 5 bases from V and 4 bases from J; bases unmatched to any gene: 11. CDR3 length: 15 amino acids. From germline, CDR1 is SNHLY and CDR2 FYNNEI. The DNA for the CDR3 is TGTGCCAGCAGTTTGGGTGGGGGGGAAGTATACGAGCAGTACTTC. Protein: CASSLGGGEVYEQYF.

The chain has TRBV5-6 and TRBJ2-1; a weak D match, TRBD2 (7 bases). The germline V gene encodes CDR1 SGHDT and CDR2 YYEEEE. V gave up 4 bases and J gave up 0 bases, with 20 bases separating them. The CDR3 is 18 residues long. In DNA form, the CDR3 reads TGTGCCAGCAGCACCGGAATGTGGGGAGGGGGCTCCTACAATGAGCAGTTCTTC. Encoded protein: CASSTGMWGGGSYNEQFF.

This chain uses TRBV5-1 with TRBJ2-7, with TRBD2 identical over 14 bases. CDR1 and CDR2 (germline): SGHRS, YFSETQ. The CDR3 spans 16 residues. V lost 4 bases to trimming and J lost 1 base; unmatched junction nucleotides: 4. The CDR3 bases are TGCGCCAGCAGCGGCGGACTAGCGGGGGGATCCTACGAGCAGTACTTC. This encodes CASSGGLAGGSYEQYF.

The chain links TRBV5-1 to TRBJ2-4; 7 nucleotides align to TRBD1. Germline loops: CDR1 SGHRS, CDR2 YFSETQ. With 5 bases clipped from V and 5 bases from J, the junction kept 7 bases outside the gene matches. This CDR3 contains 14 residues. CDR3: CASSGAGTENIQYF. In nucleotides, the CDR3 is TGCGCCAGCAGTGGAGCCGGGACAGAAAACATTCAGTACTTC.

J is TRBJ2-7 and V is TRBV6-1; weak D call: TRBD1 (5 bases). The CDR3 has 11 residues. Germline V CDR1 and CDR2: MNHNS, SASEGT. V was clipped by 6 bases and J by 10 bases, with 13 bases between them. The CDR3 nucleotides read TGTGCCAGCAGAGACAGCCGTTTACAGTACTTC. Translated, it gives CASRDSRLQYF.

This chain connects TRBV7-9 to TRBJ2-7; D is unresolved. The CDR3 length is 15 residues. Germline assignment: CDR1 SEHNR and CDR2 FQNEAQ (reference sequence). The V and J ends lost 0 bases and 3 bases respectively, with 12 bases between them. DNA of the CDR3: TGTGCCAGCAGCTTAGCCGGAATAGCCGTCTACGAGCAGTACTTC. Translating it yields CASSLAGIAVYEQYF. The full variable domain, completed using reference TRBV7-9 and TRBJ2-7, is DTGVSQNPRHKITKRGQNVTFRCDPISEHNRLYWYRQTLGQGPEFLTYFQNEAQLEKSRLLSDRFSAERPKGSFSTLEIQRTEQGDSAMYLCASSLAGIAVYEQYFGPGTRLTVT.

Here the CDR3 DNA reads TGTGCCAGCAGTTTATCCCCCGGGACAGGGGTCGCTGAAGCTTTCTTT. Encoded protein: CASSLSPGTGVAEAFF. The rearrangement uses TRBV6-6 and TRBJ1-1; 10 bases line up with TRBD1. With 4 bases clipped from V and 6 bases from J, the junction kept 11 bases outside the gene matches. Germline V gene sequence: CDR1 MNHNY, CDR2 SVGAGI (reference sequence). This CDR3 comprises 16 residues.

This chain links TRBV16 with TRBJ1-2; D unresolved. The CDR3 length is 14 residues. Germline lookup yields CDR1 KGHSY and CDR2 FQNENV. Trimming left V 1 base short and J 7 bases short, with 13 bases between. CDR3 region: CASSQYMAGGGYTF. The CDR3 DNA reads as TGTGCCAGCAGCCAATACATGGCAGGAGGTGGCTACACCTTC.

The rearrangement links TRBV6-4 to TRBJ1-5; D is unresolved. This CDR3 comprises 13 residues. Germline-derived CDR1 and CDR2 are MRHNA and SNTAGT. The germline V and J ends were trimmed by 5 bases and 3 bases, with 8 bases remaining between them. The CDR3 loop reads CASSRESNQPQHF. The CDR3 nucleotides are TGTGCCAGCAGTAGAGAGTCCAATCAGCCCCAGCATTTT.

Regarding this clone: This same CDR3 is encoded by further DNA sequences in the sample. Here the CDR3 reads CASSYGGAMNTEAFF. The CDR3 DNA follows: TGTGCCAGCAGTTACGGAGGGGCCATGAACACTGAAGCTTTCTTT. The chain joins TRBV6-5 to TRBJ1-1; D might be TRBD1 (5 bases). The CDR3 contains 15 residues. V was cut by 2 bases and J by 0 bases, with 10 bases left in between. Germline CDR1 MNHEY, CDR2 SVGAGI.

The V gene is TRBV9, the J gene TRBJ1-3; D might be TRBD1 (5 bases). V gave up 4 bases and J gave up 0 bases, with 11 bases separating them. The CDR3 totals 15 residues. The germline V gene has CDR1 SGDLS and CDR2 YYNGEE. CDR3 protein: CASSLRQGSGNTIYF. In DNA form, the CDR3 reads TGTGCCAGCAGCCTCCGTCAGGGCTCTGGAAACACCATATATTTT.

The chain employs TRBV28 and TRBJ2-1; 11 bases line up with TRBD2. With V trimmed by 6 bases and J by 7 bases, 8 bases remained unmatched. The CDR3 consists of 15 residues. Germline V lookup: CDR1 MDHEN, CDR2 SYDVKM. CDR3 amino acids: CASSLSGGAGNEQFF. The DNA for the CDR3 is TGTGCCAGCAGCCTTAGCGGGGGGGCCGGGAATGAGCAGTTCTTC.

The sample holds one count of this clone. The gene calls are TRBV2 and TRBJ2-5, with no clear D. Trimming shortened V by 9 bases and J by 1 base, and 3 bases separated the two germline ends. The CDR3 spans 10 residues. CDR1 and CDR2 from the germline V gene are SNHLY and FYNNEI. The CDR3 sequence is CARGQETQYF. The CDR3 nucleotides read TGTGCCAGGGGCCAAGAGACCCAGTACTTC. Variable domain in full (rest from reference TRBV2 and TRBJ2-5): EPEVTQTPSHQVTQMGQEVILRCVPISNHLYFYWYRQILGQKVEFLVSFYNNEISEKSEIFDDQFSVERPDGSNFTLKIRSTKLEDSAMYFCARGQETQYFGPGTRLLVL.

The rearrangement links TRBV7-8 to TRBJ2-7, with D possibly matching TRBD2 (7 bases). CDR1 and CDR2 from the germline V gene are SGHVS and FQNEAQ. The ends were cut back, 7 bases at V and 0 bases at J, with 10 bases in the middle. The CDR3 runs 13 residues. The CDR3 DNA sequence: TGTGCCAGCAAGCGGGACAACTCCTACGAGCAGTACTTC. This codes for CASKRDNSYEQYF.

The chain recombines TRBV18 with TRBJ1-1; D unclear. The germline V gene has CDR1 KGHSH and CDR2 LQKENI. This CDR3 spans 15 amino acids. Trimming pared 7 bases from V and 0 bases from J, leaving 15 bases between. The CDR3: CASCNSVPMNTEAFF. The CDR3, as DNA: TGTGCCAGCTGCAACTCGGTCCCCATGAACACTGAAGCTTTCTTT.

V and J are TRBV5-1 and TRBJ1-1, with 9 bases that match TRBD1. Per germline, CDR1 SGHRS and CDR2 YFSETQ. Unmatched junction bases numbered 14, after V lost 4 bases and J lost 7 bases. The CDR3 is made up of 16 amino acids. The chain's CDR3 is CASSGGQGPQLGEAFF. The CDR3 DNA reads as TGCGCCAGCAGCGGAGGACAGGGGCCGCAGTTAGGTGAAGCTTTCTTT. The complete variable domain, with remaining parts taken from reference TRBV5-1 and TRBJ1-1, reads KAGVTQTPRYLIKTRGQQVTLSCSPISGHRSVSWYQQTPGQGLQFLFEYFSETQRNKGNFPGRFSGRQFSNSRSEMNVSTLELGDSALYLCASSGGQGPQLGEAFFGQGTRLTVV.

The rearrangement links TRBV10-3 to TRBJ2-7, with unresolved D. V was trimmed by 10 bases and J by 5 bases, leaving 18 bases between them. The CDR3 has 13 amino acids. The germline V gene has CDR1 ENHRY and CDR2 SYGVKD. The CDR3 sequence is CATSMSSNNEQYF. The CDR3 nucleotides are TGTGCCACCTCCATGAGTAGCAATAACGAGCAGTACTTC.

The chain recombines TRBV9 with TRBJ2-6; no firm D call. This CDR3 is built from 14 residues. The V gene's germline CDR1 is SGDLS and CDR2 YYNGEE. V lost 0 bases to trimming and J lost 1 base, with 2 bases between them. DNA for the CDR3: TGTGCCAGCAGCGTAGGGTCTGGGGCCAACGTCCTGACTTTC. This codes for CASSVGSGANVLTF.